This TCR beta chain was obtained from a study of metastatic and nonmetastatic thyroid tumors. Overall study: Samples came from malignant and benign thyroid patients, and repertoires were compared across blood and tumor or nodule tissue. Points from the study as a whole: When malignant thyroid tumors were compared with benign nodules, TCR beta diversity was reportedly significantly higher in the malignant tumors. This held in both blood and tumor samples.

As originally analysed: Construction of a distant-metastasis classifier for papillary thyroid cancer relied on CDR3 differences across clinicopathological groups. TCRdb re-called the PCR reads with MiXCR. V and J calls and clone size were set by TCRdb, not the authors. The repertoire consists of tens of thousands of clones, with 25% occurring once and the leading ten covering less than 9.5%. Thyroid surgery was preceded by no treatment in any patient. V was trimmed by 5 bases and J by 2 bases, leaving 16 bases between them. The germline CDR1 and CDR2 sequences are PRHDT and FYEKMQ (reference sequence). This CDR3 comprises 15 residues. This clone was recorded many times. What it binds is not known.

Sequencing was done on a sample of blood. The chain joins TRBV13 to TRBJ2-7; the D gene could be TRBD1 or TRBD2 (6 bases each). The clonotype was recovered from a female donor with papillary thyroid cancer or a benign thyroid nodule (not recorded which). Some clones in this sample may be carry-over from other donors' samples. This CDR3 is CASSPNGGGTYEQYF. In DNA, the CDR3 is TGTGCCAGCAGCCCCAACGGGGGCGGGACCTACGAGCAGTACTTC.